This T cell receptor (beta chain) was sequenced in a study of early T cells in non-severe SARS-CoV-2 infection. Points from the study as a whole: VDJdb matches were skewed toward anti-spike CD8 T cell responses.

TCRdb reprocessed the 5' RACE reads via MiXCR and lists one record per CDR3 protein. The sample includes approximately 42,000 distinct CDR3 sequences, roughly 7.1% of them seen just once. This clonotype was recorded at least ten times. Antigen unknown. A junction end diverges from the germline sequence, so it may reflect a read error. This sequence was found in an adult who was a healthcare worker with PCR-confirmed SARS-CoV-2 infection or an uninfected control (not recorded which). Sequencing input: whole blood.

CDR3 protein: CASSSAIGEETQYF. The CDR3 DNA reads as TGTGCTAGCAGCTCCGCGATAGGAGAAGAGACCCAGTACTTC. The V gene is TRBV7-7, the J gene TRBJ2-5; D gene uncertain. This CDR3 is 14 amino acids long. Germline values: CDR1 SSHAT, CDR2 FNYEAQ (reference sequence).